The source of this TCR beta chain is a study of T cells in Graves' hyperthyroidism and ophthalmopathy. Study-level background: Peripheral blood was taken when the disease was first diagnosed, before any treatment began.

TCR beta CDR3 sequences were amplified from RNA transcripts. When the TCR CDR3 underwent first-round RT-PCR, the HTBI primer set was used. TCRdb ran MiXCR on the multiplex PCR reads and lists one entry per CDR3 protein. The sample records about 260,000 distinct CDR3 sequences, about 20% being singletons. Clinical symptoms, serum thyroxine, TRAb, thyroid ultrasound and orbital computed tomography informed diagnoses. CDR1 is MDHEN, CDR2 SYDVKM, per germline. The CDR3 is 17 amino acids. V dropped 4 bases and J dropped 5 bases, with 23 bases sitting between them. Sequences were obtained from blood. This chain links TRBV28 with TRBJ2-5; the D gene could be TRBD1 or TRBD2 (5 bases each). This TCR was recovered from a man aged 25-45 years with Graves' ophthalmopathy. The CDR3: CASSSSTFRDLKETQYF. DNA for the CDR3: TGTGCCAGCAGTTCGTCCACCTTCCGGGACCTCAAGGAGACCCAGTACTTC.